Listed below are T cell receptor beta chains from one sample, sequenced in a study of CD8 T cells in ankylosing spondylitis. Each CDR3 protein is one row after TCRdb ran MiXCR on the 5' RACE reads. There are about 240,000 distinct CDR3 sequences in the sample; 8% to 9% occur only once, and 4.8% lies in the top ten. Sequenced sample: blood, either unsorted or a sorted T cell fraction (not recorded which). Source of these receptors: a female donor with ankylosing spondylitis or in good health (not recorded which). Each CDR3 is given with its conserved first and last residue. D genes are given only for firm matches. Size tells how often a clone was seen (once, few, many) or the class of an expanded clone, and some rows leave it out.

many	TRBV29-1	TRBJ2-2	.	CSVPRDSNTGELFF	TGCAGCGTTCCTCGGGACTCGAACACCGGGGAGCTGTTTTTT
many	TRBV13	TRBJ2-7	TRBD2	CASSAASGYEQYF	TGTGCCAGCAGCGCCGCTAGCGGCTACGAGCAGTACTTC
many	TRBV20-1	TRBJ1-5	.	CSATRIRSSNQPQHF	TGCAGTGCCACAAGGATCAGGTCCAGCAATCAGCCCCAGCATTTT
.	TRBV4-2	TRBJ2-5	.	CASSPQDRSVRYQETQYF	TGTGCCAGCAGCCCGCAAGATCGTTCAGTCCGGTACCAAGAGACCCAGTACTTC
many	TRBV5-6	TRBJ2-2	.	CASSLRLPGPNTGELFF	TGTGCCAGCAGCTTGCGCCTCCCGGGACCAAACACCGGGGAGCTGTTTTTT
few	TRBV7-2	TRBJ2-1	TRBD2	CASSLRLAGENSEQFF	TGTGCCAGCAGCTTACGACTAGCGGGAGAAAACAGTGAGCAGTTCTTC
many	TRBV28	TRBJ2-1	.	CASSLPGTYNEQFF	TGTGCCAGCAGTCTCCCCGGGACGTACAATGAGCAGTTCTTC
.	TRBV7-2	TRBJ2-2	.	CASSSVHRAGITGELFF	TGTGCCAGCAGCTCTGTACACAGGGCAGGGATCACCGGGGAGCTGTTTTTT
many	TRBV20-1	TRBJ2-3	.	CSDAVSDTQYF	TGCAGTGACGCGGTCTCAGATACGCAGTATTTT
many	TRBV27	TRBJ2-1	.	CASRPNRLGDEQFF	TGTGCCAGCAGGCCAAATCGGCTAGGCGATGAGCAGTTCTTC
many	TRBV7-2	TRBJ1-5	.	CASSLGGAINQPQHF	TGTGCCAGCAGCCTGGGAGGGGCCATCAATCAGCCCCAGCATTTT
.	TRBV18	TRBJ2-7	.	CASSPDRKDEQYF	TGTGCCAGCTCACCCGACAGGAAGGACGAGCAGTACTTC
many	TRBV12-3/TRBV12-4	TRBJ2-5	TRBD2	CASSGSGREETQYF	TGTGCCAGCAGTGGTAGCGGGAGGGAAGAGACCCAGTACTTC
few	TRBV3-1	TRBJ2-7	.	CASSIGNSYEQYF	TGTGCCAGCAGCATCGGAAACTCCTACGAGCAGTACTTC
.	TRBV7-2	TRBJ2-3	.	CASSTGEIPSTDTQYF	TGTGCCAGCAGCACGGGGGAAATCCCCAGCACAGATACGCAGTATTTT
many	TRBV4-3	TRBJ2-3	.	CASSQGRGSSTDTQYF	TGCGCCAGCAGCCAAGGCCGGGGGTCTAGCACAGATACGCAGTATTTT
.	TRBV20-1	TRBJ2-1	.	CSASGVLAGSSYNEQFF	TGCAGTGCTAGTGGGGTCCTGGCGGGCAGCTCCTACAATGAGCAGTTCTTC
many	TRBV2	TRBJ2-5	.	CASSERLETQYF	TGTGCCAGCAGTGAAAGGCTAGAGACCCAGTACTTC
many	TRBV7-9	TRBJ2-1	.	CASSPNPGNEQFF	TGTGCCAGCAGTCCCAATCCCGGAAATGAGCAGTTCTTC
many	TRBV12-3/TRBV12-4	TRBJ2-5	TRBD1	CASSTGQQETQYF	TGTGCCAGCAGTACGGGACAGCAAGAGACCCAGTACTTC
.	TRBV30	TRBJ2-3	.	CAWNLGSTVDTQYF	TGTGCCTGGAACTTGGGCAGTACGGTAGATACGCAGTATTTT
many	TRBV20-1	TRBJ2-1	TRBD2	CSARGGSGREEQFF	TGCAGTGCTAGAGGAGGGAGCGGGAGGGAGGAGCAGTTCTTC
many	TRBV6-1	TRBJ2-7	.	CATIDVGWAYEQYF	TGTGCCACCATAGACGTCGGATGGGCCTACGAGCAGTACTTC
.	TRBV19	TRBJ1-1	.	CASMDRGRTEVFF	TGTGCCAGTATGGACCGGGGTCGGACTGAAGTTTTCTTT
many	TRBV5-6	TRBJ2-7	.	CASSLKGTYEQYF	TGTGCCAGCAGCTTAAAAGGAACCTACGAGCAGTACTTC
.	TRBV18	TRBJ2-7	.	CASSPPERLDPYEQYF	TGTGCCAGCTCACCACCGGAGAGATTAGACCCCTACGAGCAGTACTTC
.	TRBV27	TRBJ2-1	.	CASSPADWGTREFF	TGTGCCAGCAGTCCTGCGGACTGGGGAACAAGGGAGTTCTTC
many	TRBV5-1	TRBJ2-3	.	CASSSSDTQYF	TGCGCCAGCAGCTCATCTGATACGCAGTATTTT
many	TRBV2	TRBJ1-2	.	CASTVTMGYTF	TGTGCCTCGACAGTAACTATGGGCTACACCTTC
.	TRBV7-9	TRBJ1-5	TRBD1	CASSLGVGDRNQPQHF	TGTGCCAGCAGCTTAGGAGTAGGGGACAGAAATCAGCCCCAGCATTTT
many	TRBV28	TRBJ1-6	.	CASTLGQGNSPLHF	TGTGCCAGCACCCTGGGGCAGGGCAATTCACCCCTCCACTTT
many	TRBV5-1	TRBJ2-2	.	CASSLLRQSTGELFF	TGCGCCAGCAGCTTGTTACGGCAGTCGACCGGGGAGCTGTTTTTT
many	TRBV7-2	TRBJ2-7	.	CASSLSGRSRYEQYF	TGTGCCAGCAGCTTAAGTGGCAGATCGCGCTACGAGCAGTACTTC
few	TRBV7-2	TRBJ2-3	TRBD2	CASSLAGTGGGDTQYF	TGTGCCAGCAGCTTAGCCGGGACTGGGGGAGGGGATACGCAGTATTTT
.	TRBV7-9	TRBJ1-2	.	CASSLVGTGAYGYTF	TGTGCCAGCAGCTTAGTGGGGACGGGGGCCTATGGCTACACCTTC
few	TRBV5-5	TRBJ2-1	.	CASSPRATNEQFF	TGTGCCAGCAGCCCCCGGGCCACAAATGAGCAGTTCTTC
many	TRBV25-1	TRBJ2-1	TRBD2	CASSDLGRGWRYEQFF	TGTGCCAGCAGTGATCTAGGGAGGGGCTGGAGGTATGAGCAGTTCTTC
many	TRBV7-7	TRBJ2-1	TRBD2	CASSLALAGALLQFF	TGTGCCAGCAGCTTAGCTCTAGCGGGAGCCCTGCTCCAGTTCTTC
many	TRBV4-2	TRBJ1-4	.	CASSQDVDEKLFF	TGTGCCAGCAGCCAAGATGTGGATGAAAAACTGTTTTTT
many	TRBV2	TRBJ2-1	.	CASSETPNPYNEQFF	TGTGCCAGCAGTGAAACCCCGAATCCCTACAATGAGCAGTTCTTC
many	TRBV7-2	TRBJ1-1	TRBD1	CASSRDRRNTEAFF	TGTGCCAGCAGCCGGGACAGAAGGAACACTGAAGCTTTCTTT
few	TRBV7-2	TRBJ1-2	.	CASRQVPDGYTF	TGTGCCAGCAGACAGGTTCCAGATGGCTACACCTTC
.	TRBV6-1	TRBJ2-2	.	CASSIIVTGELFF	TGTGCCAGCAGTATCATAGTGACCGGGGAGCTGTTTTTT
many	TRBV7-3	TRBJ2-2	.	CASSSSDAGTGELFF	TGTGCCAGCAGCTCCTCGGACGCGGGGACCGGGGAGCTGTTTTTT
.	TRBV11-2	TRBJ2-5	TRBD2	CASSHGTSGRGLETQYF	TGTGCCAGCAGCCACGGGACTAGCGGGAGGGGGTTGGAGACCCAGTACTTC
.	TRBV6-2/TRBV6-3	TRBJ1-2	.	CASSSAEGRNGYTF	TGTGCCAGCAGTTCGGCGGAGGGGCGAAATGGCTACACCTTC
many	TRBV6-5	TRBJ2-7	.	CASSYASSYEQYF	TGTGCCAGCAGTTACGCGAGCTCCTACGAGCAGTACTTC
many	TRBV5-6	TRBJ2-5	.	CASSFGGRDQETQYF	TGTGCCAGCAGCTTTGGAGGAAGGGATCAAGAGACCCAGTACTTC
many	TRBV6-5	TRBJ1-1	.	CASSYRAERLLF	TGTGCCAGCAGTTATAGAGCGGAGCGGTTGCTCTTT
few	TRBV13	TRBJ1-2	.	CASSLGIYGYTF	TGTGCCAGCAGCTTGGGAATCTATGGCTACACCTTC
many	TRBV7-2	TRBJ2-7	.	CASSLAVNYEQYF	TGTGCCAGCAGCTTAGCGGTGAACTACGAGCAGTACTTC
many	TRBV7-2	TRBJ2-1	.	CASSLPRGEQFF	TGTGCCAGCAGCTTACCTAGGGGTGAGCAGTTCTTC
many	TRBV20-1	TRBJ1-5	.	CSASPTGVSRNQPQHF	TGCAGTGCTAGCCCAACAGGAGTATCGCGAAATCAGCCCCAGCATTTT
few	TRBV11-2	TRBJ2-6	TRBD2	CASSGTSDPRSGANVLTF	TGTGCCAGCAGCGGGACTAGCGACCCGCGCTCTGGGGCCAACGTCCTGACTTTC
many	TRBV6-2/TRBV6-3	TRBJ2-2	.	CASTLEGQSRELFF	TGTGCCAGCACTTTGGAGGGCCAGTCCCGGGAGCTGTTTTTT
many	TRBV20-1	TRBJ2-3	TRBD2	CSASALAGTDTQYF	TGCAGTGCTAGCGCGCTAGCGGGAACGGATACGCAGTATTTT
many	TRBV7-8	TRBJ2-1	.	CASKDLGHNEQFF	TGTGCCAGTAAAGATCTAGGACACAATGAGCAGTTCTTC